A single sample gave rise to the 8 T cell receptor beta chains below, sequenced in a study of blood T cell repertoires in COVID-19. Clones were read by immunoSEQ multiplex PCR, and TCRdb kept only the in-frame ones, dropping some. The table shows about 59,000 clones, with under 85% occurring only once. The material sequenced was peripheral blood. The receptors derive from a woman aged 80 or older with acute or convalescent COVID-19.

This clone was seen just once. The chain employs TRBV9 and TRBJ2-1; 8 nucleotides match TRBD2. The CDR3 has 12 residues. J was trimmed by 11 bases and V by 1 base; bases with no gene match: 2. The germline gives CDR1 SGDLS, CDR2 YYNGEE. CDR3 region: CASSVNSGKQFF. For the CDR3, the DNA is TGTGCCAGCAGCGTAAATAGCGGGAAGCAGTTCTTC.

The V call is TRBV27, the J call TRBJ1-2, with a weak D call TRBD1 (6 bases). The CDR3 has 18 amino acids. Germline CDR1 MNHEY, CDR2 SMNVEV (reference sequence). The V and J ends lost 1 base and 4 bases respectively, with 22 bases between them. As DNA, the CDR3 is TGTGCCAGCAGTTTATACCAGGTGGGGGGGGGCCCTTTCTATGGCTACACCTTC. Translation gives CASSLYQVGGGPFYGYTF.

This clone has a handful of counts. V usage is TRBV5-4 and J usage is TRBJ1-2; TRBD1 agrees at 8 bases. The CDR3 length is 14 residues. Germline V gene sequence: CDR1 SGHNT, CDR2 YYREEE (reference sequence). V shed 1 base and J 7 bases; nucleotides not matched to a gene: 6. CDR3 loop: CASSLPRQGTGYTF. The CDR3 bases are TGTGCCAGCAGCTTGCCGCGACAGGGGACTGGCTACACCTTC.

V and J are TRBV6-6 and TRBJ1-3; D unclear. Germline assignment: CDR1 MNHNY and CDR2 SVGAGI (reference sequence). Trimming cost V 8 bases and J 4 bases, with 15 bases left between them. CDR3 length: 14 residues. DNA of the CDR3: TGTGCCAGCCGGTCTGATAGACTGGGAAACACCATATATTTT. Its translation: CASRSDRLGNTIYF.

The DNA for the CDR3 is TGTGCCAGCAGCTTGGACCAGGGGGGTGTAGATGAGCAGTTCTTC. Its translation: CASSLDQGGVDEQFF. The V call is TRBV5-4, the J call TRBJ2-1; a possible D gene is TRBD1 (7 bases). The germline gives CDR1 SGHNT, CDR2 YYREEE (reference sequence). CDR3 length: 15 residues. Trimming removed 0 bases from V and 8 bases from J, with 15 bases in between.

The chain combines TRBV29-1 with TRBJ2-7, with TRBD1 matching 7 bases. The CDR3 extends over 11 amino acids. Germline assignment: CDR1 SQVTM and CDR2 ANQGSEA. Trimming took 3 bases from V and 4 from J; bases not matched to a gene: 0. As DNA, the CDR3 is TGCAGCGTTGACAGGGGGTACGAGCAGTACTTC. Translated, it gives CSVDRGYEQYF.

The rearrangement uses TRBV5-1 and TRBJ2-5, with 7 bases matching TRBD1. Losses at the gene ends were 2 bases for V and 1 base for J; bases not matched to a gene: 2. This CDR3 comprises 14 residues. Germline-derived CDR1 and CDR2 are SGHRS and YFSETQ. Here the CDR3 reads CASSLGDSQETQYF. The CDR3 nucleotides are TGCGCCAGCAGCTTAGGGGACAGCCAAGAGACCCAGTACTTC.

The V gene is TRBV7-3, the J gene TRBJ2-1; D uncertain. CDR3 length: 13 amino acids. Germline-derived CDR1 and CDR2 are SGHTA and FQGTGA. V dropped 2 bases and J dropped 8 bases, with 10 bases sitting between them. The CDR3: CASSLAEPDEQFF. CDR3 coding DNA: TGTGCCAGCAGCTTAGCGGAACCGGATGAGCAGTTCTTC.